Listed below are T cell receptor beta chains from one sample, sequenced in a study of T cell responses to AZD1222 COVID-19 vaccine. Generated by immunoSEQ multiplex PCR, the TCRdb table keeps only in-frame clones and is missing some. The data hold roughly 180,000 clones, with about 94% observed a single time. This sample comprised peripheral blood, obtained on day 0 of AZD1222 vaccination. These receptors originate from an adult in good health. Both conserved end residues are part of each CDR3. Fields, in order: V gene, clone size, J gene, D gene, CDR3 DNA, CDR3 protein. D genes are given only for firm matches. Expanded clones are given a class, and other clones once, few, many or no size at all.

V gene: TRBV10-3
clone size: .
J gene: TRBJ2-2
D gene: .
CDR3 DNA: TGTGCCATCAGTGTCCCTTCGCTAGAAATCACGAACACCGGGGAGCTGTTTTTT
CDR3 protein: CAISVPSLEITNTGELFF

V gene: TRBV5-1
clone size: .
J gene: TRBJ2-7
D gene: TRBD2
CDR3 DNA: TGCGCCAGCAGCTCCATAGCGGGAGAGAACTACGAGCAGTACTTC
CDR3 protein: CASSSIAGENYEQYF

V gene: TRBV6-2/TRBV6-3
clone size: .
J gene: TRBJ2-7
D gene: .
CDR3 DNA: TGTGCCAGCAGTCGGGCTCATAGCGGCCTCTCCTACGAGCAGTACTTC
CDR3 protein: CASSRAHSGLSYEQYF

V gene: TRBV19
clone size: .
J gene: TRBJ1-5
D gene: .
CDR3 DNA: TGTGCCAGTAGTATAGTTTCGGCAGGGGCTCAGCCCCAGCATTTT
CDR3 protein: CASSIVSAGAQPQHF

V gene: TRBV9
clone size: .
J gene: TRBJ2-7
D gene: TRBD1
CDR3 DNA: TGTGCCAGCAGCGTCGAGGGGACAGGGGGCACCTACGAGCAGTACTTC
CDR3 protein: CASSVEGTGGTYEQYF

V gene: TRBV5-4
clone size: .
J gene: TRBJ1-4
D gene: TRBD1
CDR3 DNA: TGTGCCAGCAGCTTGTCGACAGGGGTTGAAAAACTGTTTTTT
CDR3 protein: CASSLSTGVEKLFF

V gene: TRBV28
clone size: once
J gene: TRBJ1-2
D gene: TRBD1
CDR3 DNA: TGTGCCAGCAGATACAGGGGGCGGGGTGGCTACACCTTC
CDR3 protein: CASRYRGRGGYTF

V gene: TRBV5-4
clone size: .
J gene: TRBJ1-2
D gene: .
CDR3 DNA: TGTGCCAGCAGCTTAGCAGGGGATTACTATGGCTACACCTTC
CDR3 protein: CASSLAGDYYGYTF

V gene: TRBV27
clone size: .
J gene: TRBJ2-7
D gene: TRBD1
CDR3 DNA: TGTGCCAGCAGTCCGACAGGGGATTACGAGCAGTACTTC
CDR3 protein: CASSPTGDYEQYF

V gene: TRBV7-9
clone size: .
J gene: TRBJ2-1
D gene: .
CDR3 DNA: TGTGCCAGCAGCTTAGTCCTCTCTTACAATGAGCAGTTCTTC
CDR3 protein: CASSLVLSYNEQFF

V gene: TRBV13
clone size: .
J gene: TRBJ1-2
D gene: .
CDR3 DNA: TGTGCCAGCAGCCCCGCTCTGGGTGACTATGGCTACACCTTC
CDR3 protein: CASSPALGDYGYTF

V gene: TRBV4-1
clone size: .
J gene: TRBJ1-5
D gene: .
CDR3 DNA: TGCGCCAGCAGCCAGTTACCAGGGGAGAATAGCAATCAGCCCCAGCATTTT
CDR3 protein: CASSQLPGENSNQPQHF

V gene: TRBV5-1
clone size: .
J gene: TRBJ1-1
D gene: .
CDR3 DNA: TGCGCCAGCAGCTTAGGGACCTCCAACACTGAAGCTTTCTTT
CDR3 protein: CASSLGTSNTEAFF

V gene: TRBV6-6
clone size: .
J gene: TRBJ1-5
D gene: .
CDR3 DNA: TGTGCCAGCAGTCGTAGGGGTCTAGGGCAGCCCCAGCATTTT
CDR3 protein: CASSRRGLGQPQHF

V gene: TRBV3-1/TRBV3-2
clone size: .
J gene: TRBJ2-7
D gene: TRBD1
CDR3 DNA: TGTGCCAGCAGCCAAGCGACAGGGGGTGGCTCCTACGAGCAGTACTTC
CDR3 protein: CASSQATGGGSYEQYF

V gene: TRBV6-1
clone size: .
J gene: TRBJ2-1
D gene: TRBD2
CDR3 DNA: TGTGCCAGCAGTGGACTTGGCGGGAGCTCCTACAATGAGCAGTTCTTC
CDR3 protein: CASSGLGGSSYNEQFF

V gene: TRBV7-2
clone size: .
J gene: TRBJ2-7
D gene: .
CDR3 DNA: TGTGCCAGCAGCTTAGTCTTCTCCTACGAGCAGTACTTC
CDR3 protein: CASSLVFSYEQYF